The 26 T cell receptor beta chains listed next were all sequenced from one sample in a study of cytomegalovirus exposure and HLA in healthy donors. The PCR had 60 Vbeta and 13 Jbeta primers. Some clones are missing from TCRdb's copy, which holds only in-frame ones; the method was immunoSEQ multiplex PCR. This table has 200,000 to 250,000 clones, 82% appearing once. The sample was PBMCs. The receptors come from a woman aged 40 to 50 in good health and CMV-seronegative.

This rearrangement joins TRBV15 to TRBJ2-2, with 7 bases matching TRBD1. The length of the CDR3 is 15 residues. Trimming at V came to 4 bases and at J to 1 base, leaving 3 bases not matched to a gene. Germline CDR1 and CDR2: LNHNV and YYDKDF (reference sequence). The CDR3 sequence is CATSKGAGNTGELFF. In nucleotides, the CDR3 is TGTGCCACCAGCAAGGGGGCGGGGAACACCGGGGAGCTGTTTTTT.

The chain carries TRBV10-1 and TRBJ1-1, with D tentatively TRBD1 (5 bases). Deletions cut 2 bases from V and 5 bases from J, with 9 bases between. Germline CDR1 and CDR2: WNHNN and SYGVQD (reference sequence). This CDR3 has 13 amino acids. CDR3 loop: CASSETGMTEAFF. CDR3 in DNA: TGCGCCAGCAGTGAGACAGGTATGACTGAAGCTTTCTTT.

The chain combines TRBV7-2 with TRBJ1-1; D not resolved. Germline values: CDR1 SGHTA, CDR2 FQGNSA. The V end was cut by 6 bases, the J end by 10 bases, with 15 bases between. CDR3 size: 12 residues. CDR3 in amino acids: CASSPGRLGAFF. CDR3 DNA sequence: TGTGCCAGCAGTCCTGGGAGGTTGGGAGCTTTCTTT.

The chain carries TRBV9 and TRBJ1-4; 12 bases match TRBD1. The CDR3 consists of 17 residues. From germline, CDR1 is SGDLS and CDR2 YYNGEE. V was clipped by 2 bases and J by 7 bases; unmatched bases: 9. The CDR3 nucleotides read TGTGCCAGCAGCGTTTTCCGGGACAGGGGGCGTTTTGAAAAACTGTTTTTT. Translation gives CASSVFRDRGRFEKLFF.

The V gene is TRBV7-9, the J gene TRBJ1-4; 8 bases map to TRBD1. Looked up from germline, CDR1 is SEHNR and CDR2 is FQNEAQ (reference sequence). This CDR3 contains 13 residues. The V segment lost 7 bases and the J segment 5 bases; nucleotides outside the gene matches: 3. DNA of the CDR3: TGTGCCAGCAAACAGGGGGGGAATGAAAAACTGTTTTTT. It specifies CASKQGGNEKLFF.

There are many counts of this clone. The chain's CDR3 is CASSQGTVGYQPQHF. CDR3 nucleotides: TGTGCCAGCAGCCAAGGGACAGTAGGGTATCAGCCCCAGCATTTT. V and J are TRBV4-2 and TRBJ1-5, with D perhaps TRBD1 (6 bases). Germline assignment: CDR1 LGHNA and CDR2 YNFKEQ. The V gene lost 1 base and the J gene lost 5 bases, with 12 bases spanning the gap. This CDR3 has 15 amino acids.

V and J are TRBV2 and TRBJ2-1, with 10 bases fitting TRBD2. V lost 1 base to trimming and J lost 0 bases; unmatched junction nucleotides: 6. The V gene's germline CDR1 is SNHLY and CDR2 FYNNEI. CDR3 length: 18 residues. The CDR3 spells CASSEDRTSGNSYNEQFF. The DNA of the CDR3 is TGTGCCAGCAGTGAAGATCGGACTAGCGGAAACTCCTACAATGAGCAGTTCTTC.

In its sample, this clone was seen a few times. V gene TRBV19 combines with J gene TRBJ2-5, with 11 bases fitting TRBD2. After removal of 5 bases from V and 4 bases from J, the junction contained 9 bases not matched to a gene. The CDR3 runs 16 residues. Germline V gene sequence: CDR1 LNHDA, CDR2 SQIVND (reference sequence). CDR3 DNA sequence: TGTGCCAGTAGTTCTGGTAGACTAGCGGGATCAGAGACCCAGTACTTC. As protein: CASSSGRLAGSETQYF.

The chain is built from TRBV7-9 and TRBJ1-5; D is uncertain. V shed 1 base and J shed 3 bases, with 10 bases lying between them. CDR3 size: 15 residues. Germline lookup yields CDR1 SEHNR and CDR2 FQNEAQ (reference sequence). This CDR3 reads CASSLVADYNQPQHF. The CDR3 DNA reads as TGTGCCAGCAGCTTAGTCGCAGACTACAATCAGCCCCAGCATTTT.

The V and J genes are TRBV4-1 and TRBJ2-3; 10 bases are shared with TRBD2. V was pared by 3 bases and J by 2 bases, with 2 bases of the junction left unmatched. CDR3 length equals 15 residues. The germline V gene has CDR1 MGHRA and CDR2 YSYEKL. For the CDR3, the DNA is TGCGCCAGCAGCCAGAGCGGGAGGGACACAGATACGCAGTATTTT. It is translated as CASSQSGRDTDTQYF.

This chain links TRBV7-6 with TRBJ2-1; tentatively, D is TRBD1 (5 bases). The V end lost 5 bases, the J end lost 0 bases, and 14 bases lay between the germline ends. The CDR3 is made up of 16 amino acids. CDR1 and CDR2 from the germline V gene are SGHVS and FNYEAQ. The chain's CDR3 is CASSHTGEASYNEQFF. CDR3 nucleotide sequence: TGTGCCAGCAGCCATACAGGAGAGGCCTCCTACAATGAGCAGTTCTTC.

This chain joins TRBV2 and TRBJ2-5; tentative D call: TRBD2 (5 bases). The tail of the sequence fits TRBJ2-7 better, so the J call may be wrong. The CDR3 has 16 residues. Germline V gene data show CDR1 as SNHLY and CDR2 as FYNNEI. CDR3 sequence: CASITTRNDYLYEQYF. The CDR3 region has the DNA TGTGCCAGCATCACAACACGAAATGACTATCTCTACGAGCAGTACTTC.

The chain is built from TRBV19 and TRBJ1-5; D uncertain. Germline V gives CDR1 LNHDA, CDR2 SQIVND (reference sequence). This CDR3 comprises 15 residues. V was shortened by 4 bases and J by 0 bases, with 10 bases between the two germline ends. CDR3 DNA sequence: TGTGCCAGTAGTAGAGACCCGTATAGCAATCAGCCCCAGCATTTT. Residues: CASSRDPYSNQPQHF.

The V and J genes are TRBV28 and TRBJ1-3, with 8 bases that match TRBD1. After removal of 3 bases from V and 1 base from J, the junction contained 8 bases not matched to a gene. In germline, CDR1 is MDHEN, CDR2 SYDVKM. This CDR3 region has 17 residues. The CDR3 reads CASSFRGRPLSGNTIYF. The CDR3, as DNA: TGTGCCAGCAGTTTCAGGGGGCGACCGCTTTCTGGAAACACCATATATTTT.

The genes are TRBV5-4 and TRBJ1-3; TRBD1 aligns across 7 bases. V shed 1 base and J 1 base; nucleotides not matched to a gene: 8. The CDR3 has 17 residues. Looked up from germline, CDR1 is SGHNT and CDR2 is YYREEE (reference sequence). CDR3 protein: CASSLRSGGISGNTIYF. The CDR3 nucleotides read TGTGCCAGCAGCTTGAGGTCAGGGGGTATATCTGGAAACACCATATATTTT.

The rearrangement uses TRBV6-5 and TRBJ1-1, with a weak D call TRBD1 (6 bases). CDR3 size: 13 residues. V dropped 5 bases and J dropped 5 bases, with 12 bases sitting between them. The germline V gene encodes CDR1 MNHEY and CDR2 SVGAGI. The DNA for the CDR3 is TGTGCCAGCAGTAGGGGGTTATGGACTGAAGCTTTCTTT. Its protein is CASSRGLWTEAFF.

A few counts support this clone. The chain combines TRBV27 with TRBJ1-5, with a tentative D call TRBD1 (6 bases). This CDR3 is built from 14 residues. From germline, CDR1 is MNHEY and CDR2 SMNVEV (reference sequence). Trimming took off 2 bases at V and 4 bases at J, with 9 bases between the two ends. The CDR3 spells CASSLIGQNQPQHF. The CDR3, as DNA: TGTGCCAGCAGTTTAATAGGACAGAATCAGCCCCAGCATTTT.

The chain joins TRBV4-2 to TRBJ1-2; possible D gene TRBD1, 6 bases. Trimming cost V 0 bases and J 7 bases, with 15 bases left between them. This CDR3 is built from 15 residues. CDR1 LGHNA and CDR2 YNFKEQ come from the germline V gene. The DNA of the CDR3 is TGTGCCAGCAGCCAAGATCAGGCCGTCAGGGGTGGCTACACCTTC. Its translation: CASSQDQAVRGGYTF.

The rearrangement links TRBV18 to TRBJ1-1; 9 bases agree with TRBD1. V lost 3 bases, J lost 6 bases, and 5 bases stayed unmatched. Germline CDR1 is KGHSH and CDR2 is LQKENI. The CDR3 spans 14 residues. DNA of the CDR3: TGTGCCAGCTCACCCGGACAGGGGTGGGCTGAAGCTTTCTTT. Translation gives CASSPGQGWAEAFF.

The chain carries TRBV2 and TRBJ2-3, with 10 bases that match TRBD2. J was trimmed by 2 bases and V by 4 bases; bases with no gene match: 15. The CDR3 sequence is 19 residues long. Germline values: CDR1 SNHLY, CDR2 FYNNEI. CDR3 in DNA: TGTGCCAGCAGTGCCAGCGGGAGGGCCGGAAGAGGTAACACAGATACGCAGTATTTT. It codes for CASSASGRAGRGNTDTQYF.

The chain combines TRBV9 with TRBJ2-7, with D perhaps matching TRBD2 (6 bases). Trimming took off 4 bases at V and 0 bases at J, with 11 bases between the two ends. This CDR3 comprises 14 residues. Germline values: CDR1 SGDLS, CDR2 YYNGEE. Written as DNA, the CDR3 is TGTGCCAGCAGCCCTCAGCGGGTCTCCTACGAGCAGTACTTC. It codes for CASSPQRVSYEQYF.

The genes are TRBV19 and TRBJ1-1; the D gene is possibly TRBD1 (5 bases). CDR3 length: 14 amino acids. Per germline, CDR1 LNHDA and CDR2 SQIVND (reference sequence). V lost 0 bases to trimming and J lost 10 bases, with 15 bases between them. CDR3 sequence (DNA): TGTGCCAGTAGTATAGATCTATACTCGGGGGGAGCTTTCTTT. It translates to CASSIDLYSGGAFF.

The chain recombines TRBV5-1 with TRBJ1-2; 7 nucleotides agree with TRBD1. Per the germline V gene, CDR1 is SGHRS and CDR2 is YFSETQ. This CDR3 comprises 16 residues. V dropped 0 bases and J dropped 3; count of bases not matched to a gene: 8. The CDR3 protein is CASSLVPRGRDYGYTF. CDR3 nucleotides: TGCGCCAGCAGCTTGGTCCCCAGGGGGAGAGACTATGGCTACACCTTC.

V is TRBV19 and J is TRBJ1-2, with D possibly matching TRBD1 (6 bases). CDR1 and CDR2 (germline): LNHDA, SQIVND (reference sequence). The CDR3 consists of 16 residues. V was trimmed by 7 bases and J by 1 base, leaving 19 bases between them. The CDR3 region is CASTRTAGAFNYGYTF. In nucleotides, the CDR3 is TGTGCCAGTACCCGCACCGCAGGGGCTTTTAACTATGGCTACACCTTC. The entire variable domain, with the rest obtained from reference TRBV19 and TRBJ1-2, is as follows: DGGITQSPKYLFRKEGQNVTLSCEQNLNHDAMYWYRQDPGQGLRLIYYSQIVNDFQKGDIAEGYSVSREKKESFPLTVTSAQKNPTAFYLCASTRTAGAFNYGYTFGSGTRLTVV.

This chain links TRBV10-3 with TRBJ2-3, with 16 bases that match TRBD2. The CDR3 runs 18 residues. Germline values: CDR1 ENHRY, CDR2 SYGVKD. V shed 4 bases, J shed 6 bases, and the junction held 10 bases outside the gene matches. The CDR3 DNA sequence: TGTGCCATCAGTGGTGCCGGGACTAGCGGGAGGGCCGAGGATACGCAGTATTTT. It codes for CAISGAGTSGRAEDTQYF.

CDR3 protein: CASSPVVEQFF. For the CDR3, the DNA is TGTGCCAGCAGCCCCGTTGTTGAGCAGTTCTTC. This chain uses TRBV7-8 with TRBJ2-1; D is uncertain. CDR1 and CDR2 (germline): SGHVS, FQNEAQ. Trimming removed 5 bases at V and 9 bases at J, with 8 bases between. The CDR3 length is 11 residues.